Presented here are 20 T cell receptor beta chains from one specimen sequenced in a study of vaccination and CD4 T cells after COVID-19. Described treatment: roughly 11-day PBMC culture with coronavirus spike peptide pools or control peptides (ViraFEST assay). CD4+ T cells that had been cultured provided DNA sequenced with the Oncomine TCR Beta short-read assay. TCRdb ran MiXCR on the PCR reads and lists one entry per CDR3 protein. The data show about 5,400 distinct CDR3 sequences, about two fifths seen once. No antigen has been assigned to these receptors. Material: CD4+ T cells from blood, cultured in vitro. All receptors come from a human donor who had recovered from COVID-19.

The V and J genes are TRBV6-2 or TRBV6-3 and TRBJ1-1, with 9 bases matching TRBD1. Germline CDR1 is MNHEY and CDR2 is SVGEGT. V was clipped by 4 bases and J by 10 bases; unmatched bases: 1. The CDR3 is 11 amino acids. The CDR3, as DNA: TGTGCCAGCAGTTCGACAGGGGGAGCTTTCTTT. Amino acid sequence: CASSSTGGAFF.

The count of this clonotype is one. The chain employs TRBV2 and TRBJ1-1; the D gene is possibly TRBD1 (6 bases). CDR3 length: 13 residues. V was cut by 4 bases and J by 5 bases, with 11 bases left in between. Looked up from germline, CDR1 is SNHLY and CDR2 is FYNNEI. The CDR3 loop is CASSVEGETEAFF. CDR3 sequence (DNA): TGTGCCAGCAGTGTGGAGGGGGAGACTGAAGCTTTCTTT.

The chain combines TRBV7-9 with TRBJ1-2; D gene unclear. In germline, CDR1 is SEHNR, CDR2 FQNEAQ (reference sequence). Trimming pared 2 bases from V and 4 bases from J, leaving 8 bases between. The CDR3 spans 13 residues. CDR3 DNA: TGTGCCAGCAGCTTAAAACCGTCCTATGGCTACACCTTC. This translates into CASSLKPSYGYTF.

By sample fraction, this clonotype is medium-sized (0.01 to 0.1%). The rearrangement joins TRBV20-1 to TRBJ1-2, with a possible D match to TRBD1 (5 bases). The V and J ends lost 4 bases and 6 bases respectively, with 18 bases between them. There are 14 residues in the CDR3. CDR1 is DFQATT, CDR2 SNEGSKA, per germline (reference sequence). This CDR3 is CSATGGRYRDGYTF. In DNA form, the CDR3 reads TGCAGTGCTACCGGGGGAAGGTATAGGGATGGCTACACCTTC.

This clonotype has only one observation. V gene TRBV7-6 combines with J gene TRBJ2-7; D remains unclear. Germline CDR1 SGHVS, CDR2 FNYEAQ. The CDR3 has 14 amino acids. Trimming shortened V by 2 bases and J by 3 bases, and 11 bases separated the two germline ends. CDR3 in amino acids: CASSLWADDYEQYF. DNA for the CDR3: TGTGCCAGCAGCTTATGGGCAGACGACTACGAGCAGTACTTC.

This chain connects TRBV20-1 to TRBJ1-6; 8 bases fit TRBD1. The CDR3 contains 15 residues. J was trimmed by 6 bases and V by 5 bases; bases with no gene match: 9. In germline, CDR1 is DFQATT, CDR2 SNEGSKA (reference sequence). The CDR3 here is CSALPGQGSNSPLHF. The CDR3 coding sequence is TGCAGTGCTCTCCCCGGACAGGGAAGTAATTCACCCCTCCACTTT.

The chain couples TRBV7-3 to TRBJ2-5, with D maybe TRBD2 (5 bases). The CDR3 runs 13 residues. V gave up 1 base and J gave up 6 bases, with 9 bases separating them. Germline V gene data show CDR1 as SGHTA and CDR2 as FQGTGA. The CDR3 DNA reads as TGTGCCAGCAGCTTAATGAGGGAGCAGACCCAGTACTTC. This encodes CASSLMREQTQYF.

This clonotype was counted only a few times. The chain has TRBV6-1 and TRBJ2-7; 11 bases align to TRBD1. Trimming at V came to 7 bases and at J to 3 bases, leaving 5 bases not matched to a gene. The CDR3 has 14 residues. CDR1 and CDR2 (germline): MNHNS, SASEGT. Here the CDR3 reads CASTPGTGGYEQYF. CDR3 DNA: TGTGCCAGCACCCCAGGGACAGGGGGCTACGAGCAGTACTTC.

The chain carries TRBV6-1 and TRBJ1-2, with 7 bases fitting TRBD1. CDR1 is MNHNS, CDR2 SASEGT, per germline. J was trimmed by 7 bases and V by 5 bases; bases with no gene match: 10. The CDR3 spans 14 residues. The CDR3 DNA reads as TGTGCCAGCAGTCCCGGGACAGAGGTGTCTGGCTACACCTTC. Translation gives CASSPGTEVSGYTF.

V gene TRBV6-1 combines with J gene TRBJ2-5; 12 bases match TRBD1. Germline lookup yields CDR1 MNHNS and CDR2 SASEGT. The CDR3 sequence is 15 residues long. V was pared by 6 bases and J by 5 bases, with 7 bases of the junction left unmatched. The CDR3 sequence: CASRGDRGRAETQYF. The CDR3 coding sequence is TGTGCCAGCAGGGGGGACAGGGGGCGCGCGGAGACCCAGTACTTC.

This chain links TRBV20-1 with TRBJ1-1, with D possibly being TRBD1 (5 bases). CDR1 is DFQATT and CDR2 is SNEGSKA in the germline V gene (reference sequence). This CDR3 contains 12 residues. Trimming left V 3 bases short and J 1 base short, with 6 bases between. The CDR3 DNA follows: TGCAGTGCTAGTAGGGGGAACACTGAAGCTTTCTTT. Translation gives CSASRGNTEAFF.

The rearrangement links TRBV7-2 to TRBJ2-7; D is undetermined. Germline lookup yields CDR1 SGHTA and CDR2 FQGNSA. Between the trimmed V and J ends, which lost 1 base and 2 bases, there was a span of 6 bases. This CDR3 is 13 amino acids long. The CDR3 bases are TGTGCCAGCAGCTTAGAGTTCACCTACGAGCAGTACTTC. Its protein product is CASSLEFTYEQYF.

This sequence joins TRBV7-2 and TRBJ1-5; a possible D gene is TRBD1 (5 bases). The V gene lost 5 bases and the J gene lost 6 bases, with 8 bases spanning the gap. The CDR3 runs 12 residues. Germline V lookup: CDR1 SGHTA, CDR2 FQGNSA. The CDR3 is CASSTGLQPQHF. CDR3 nucleotides: TGTGCCAGCAGCACAGGACTTCAGCCCCAGCATTTT.

This rearrangement joins TRBV7-2 to TRBJ1-1, with D perhaps matching TRBD1 (6 bases). The CDR3 spans 14 residues. From germline, CDR1 is SGHTA and CDR2 FQGNSA. Trimming left V 6 bases short and J 5 bases short, with 16 bases between. CDR3 sequence (DNA): TGTGCCAGCAGTCGTACAGGGCTTGGGACTGAAGCTTTCTTT. Amino acids: CASSRTGLGTEAFF.

V is TRBV2 and J is TRBJ1-2, with TRBD1 matching over 9 bases. J was trimmed by 6 bases and V by 10 bases; bases with no gene match: 9. The CDR3 is made up of 13 amino acids. Germline lookup yields CDR1 SNHLY and CDR2 FYNNEI. The CDR3 nucleotides are TGTGCCACCAGGTGGACAGGGGAGGATGGCTACACCTTC. Encoded protein: CATRWTGEDGYTF.

This clonotype has only a few counts. The chain couples TRBV7-2 to TRBJ2-5; no definite D call. The V gene's germline CDR1 is SGHTA and CDR2 FQGNSA. Trimming left V 4 bases short and J 0 bases short, with 12 bases between. The CDR3 contains 15 residues. The CDR3 loop reads CASSWRDSYQETQYF. The CDR3 coding sequence is TGTGCCAGCAGCTGGCGCGACTCGTACCAAGAGACCCAGTACTTC.

Here the CDR3 DNA reads TGTGCCAGCAGCTTAGCCGCAGGGGCCTATGGCTACACCTTC. Its translation is CASSLAAGAYGYTF. The genes are TRBV7-2 and TRBJ1-2; possible D gene TRBD1, 6 bases. CDR3 length equals 14 residues. V gave up 0 bases and J gave up 4 bases, with 9 bases separating them. Germline V gene sequence: CDR1 SGHTA, CDR2 FQGNSA.

This chain joins TRBV15 and TRBJ2-7; weak D call: TRBD2 (6 bases). Trimming left V 0 bases short and J 5 bases short, with 14 bases between. The germline V gene has CDR1 LNHNV and CDR2 YYDKDF (reference sequence). The CDR3 runs to 15 residues. The CDR3, as DNA: TGTGCCACCAGCAGAGATATCGGGGGTCCCAACGAGCAGTACTTC. This codes for CATSRDIGGPNEQYF.

The gene calls are TRBV10-3 and TRBJ1-1, with D possibly TRBD1 on 6 matching bases. The germline CDR1 and CDR2 sequences are ENHRY and SYGVKD. This CDR3 contains 13 residues. V shed 10 bases and J shed 3 bases, with 15 bases lying between them. In DNA, the CDR3 is TGTGCCACAACGAGGGGGGGGGACACTGAAGCTTTCTTT. It yields the protein CATTRGGDTEAFF.

V is TRBV20-1 and J is TRBJ2-1; 14 bases are shared with TRBD2. The CDR3 sequence is 14 residues long. Germline V gives CDR1 DFQATT, CDR2 SNEGSKA (reference sequence). With V trimmed by 3 bases and J by 6 bases, 1 base remained unmatched. For the CDR3, the DNA is TGCAGTGCTAGGACTAGCGGGAGGGCCAATGAGCAGTTCTTC. It encodes CSARTSGRANEQFF.